A selection of T cell receptor beta chains follows, all from one sample in a study of T-cell memory formation after mild COVID-19. MiXCR, applied by TCRdb to the 5' RACE reads, yields one record per CDR3 protein. The table lists approximately 300,000 distinct CDR3 sequences, about a sixth of them singletons. Sequencing was performed on PBMCs or a T cell subset sorted from them (not recorded which). These receptor sequences come from a man younger than 35 who had mild COVID-19 (a few samples of this study predate the infection). Cell type and time point are not known. Each CDR3 is given with its conserved first and last residue.

V	J	CDR3
TRBV29-1	TRBJ1-1	CSVRQGTTEAFF
TRBV5-1	TRBJ2-1	CASSYARDSKNNEQFF
TRBV20-1	TRBJ1-1	CSARGVDWTASENTEAFF
TRBV4-3	TRBJ2-7	CASRQGYEQYF
TRBV12-3/TRBV12-4	TRBJ2-3	CASCLSRADTQYF
TRBV5-1	TRBJ2-3	CASSLVAALWTGSTDTQYF
TRBV7-6	TRBJ2-5	CASSTGGEETQYF
TRBV12-3/TRBV12-4	TRBJ2-4	CASSFGEGGIIQYF
TRBV5-1	TRBJ2-3	CASRNSGGTHNTDTQYF
TRBV6-6	TRBJ2-5	CASTSGDKETQYF
TRBV6-2/TRBV6-3	TRBJ1-1	CASSTDTQNTEAFF
TRBV4-2	TRBJ2-5	CASSQPGRSGETQYF
TRBV6-6	TRBJ1-1	CASRADRMSMNTEAFF
TRBV20-1	TRBJ1-5	CSARDRVGNQPQHF
TRBV13	TRBJ1-2	CASSLVPLRVGRSFRYTF
TRBV4-1	TRBJ1-3	CASSQASDSGNTIYF
TRBV5-1	TRBJ1-4	CASSTGVAAGTNEKLFF
TRBV14	TRBJ1-2	CASSRSTGDSYTF
TRBV4-3	TRBJ2-3	CASSQSSGSSTDTQYF
TRBV11-2	TRBJ2-5	CASSLTSGVKTQYF
TRBV5-1	TRBJ2-3	CASSLSGASDTQYF
TRBV7-8	TRBJ2-5	CASSRGGLAVTETQYF
TRBV7-3	TRBJ2-3	CASSFGGADTQYF
TRBV6-2/TRBV6-3	TRBJ2-5	CASRGRTSGQETQYF
TRBV6-6	TRBJ1-6	CASSYSSVRTTDSPLHF
TRBV4-3	TRBJ2-5	CASSPEGRRETQYF
TRBV5-1	TRBJ2-3	CASSLGLDPGTDTQYF
TRBV4-1	TRBJ2-5	CASSLNWGIIPQETQYF
TRBV28	TRBJ2-3	CASSLSPWGSSTDTQYF
TRBV7-3	TRBJ2-3	CASSLNGGAMQRLYF
TRBV2	TRBJ1-2	CAAVANYGYTF
TRBV9	TRBJ2-1	CASSYGGIEQFF
TRBV6-1	TRBJ1-5	CASNPRPGKPQHF
TRBV7-2	TRBJ1-5	CASTPPGGGNQPQHF
TRBV30	TRBJ2-3	CAWGRRDTQYF
TRBV7-9	TRBJ2-1	CASSSGTSGGTYNEQFF
TRBV10-2	TRBJ2-3	CASSDYFVTEDTQYF
TRBV20-1	TRBJ1-5	CSALVLGSQPQHF
TRBV7-8	TRBJ2-3	CASSLVLAGGSSTDTQYF
TRBV12-3/TRBV12-4	TRBJ1-6	CASSYDPLGSPLHF
TRBV20-1	TRBJ2-1	CSARMGGGERTYNEQFF
TRBV12-3/TRBV12-4	TRBJ1-1	CASTPPGRMNTEAFF
TRBV5-1	TRBJ1-3	CASSWTGVDGNTIYF
TRBV7-2	TRBJ2-3	CASSWAEGTDTQYF